These T cell receptor beta chains were read from a single sample in a study of T cell responses to AZD1222 COVID-19 vaccine. Sequenced by immunoSEQ multiplex PCR; TCRdb stores in-frame clones only, minus some. The sample lists about 200,000 clones, approximately 93% occurring once. This specimen was peripheral blood, taken 28 days after the second AZD1222 dose. Receptors were obtained from an adult who received the AZD1222 COVID-19 vaccine. Each CDR3 is given with its conserved first and last residue. D genes are given only for firm matches. Not every row has a clone size; where given, it reads once, few, many or a size class.

TRBV19	TRBJ1-5	once	.	CASSYPQGTQPQHF	TGTGCCAGTAGTTACCCACAGGGAACTCAGCCCCAGCATTTT
TRBV18	TRBJ1-6	.	.	CASSLVGAGNNSPLHF	TGTGCCAGCTCACTCGTAGGGGCAGGGAATAATTCACCCCTCCACTTT
TRBV7-9	TRBJ1-4	.	.	CASSLGQSNEKLFF	TGTGCCAGCAGCCTAGGGCAGAGTAATGAAAAACTGTTTTTT
TRBV6-5	TRBJ2-1	.	.	CASTGYPADEQFF	TGTGCCAGCACTGGATATCCCGCAGATGAGCAGTTCTTC
TRBV6-2/TRBV6-3	TRBJ1-1	.	.	CASSYGAQTEAFF	TGTGCCAGCAGTTACGGAGCACAAACTGAAGCTTTCTTT
TRBV7-9	TRBJ1-1	once	.	CASSFDVGMDTEAFF	TGTGCCAGCAGCTTCGACGTGGGTATGGACACTGAAGCTTTCTTT
TRBV19	TRBJ2-7	once	.	CASSIGDHSYEQYF	TGTGCCAGTAGTATTGGGGACCACTCCTACGAGCAGTACTTC
TRBV14	TRBJ2-1	once	.	CASSPHRVSYNEQFF	TGTGCCAGCAGCCCTCACAGGGTCTCCTACAATGAGCAGTTCTTC
TRBV10-3	TRBJ1-2	.	.	CAIRGRQIVANYGYTF	TGTGCCATCAGGGGGCGACAGATAGTAGCTAACTATGGCTACACCTTC
TRBV28	TRBJ2-7	.	.	CASSLRLNNYEQYF	TGTGCCAGCAGTTTAAGACTGAACAACTACGAGCAGTACTTC
TRBV5-1	TRBJ1-4	.	.	CASSLVGTNEKLFF	TGCGCCAGCAGCTTGGTGGGAACTAATGAAAAACTGTTTTTT
TRBV28	TRBJ1-5	.	.	CASSDSNQPQHF	TGTGCCAGCAGCGATAGCAATCAGCCCCAGCATTTT
TRBV5-6	TRBJ2-7	.	.	CASSPNGAGLSYEQYF	TGTGCCAGCAGCCCGAACGGGGCGGGTCTTTCCTACGAGCAGTACTTC
TRBV23-1	TRBJ1-3	.	.	CASSQVHGRRGRAGSGNTIYF	TGCGCCAGCAGTCAAGTTCACGGTAGGAGGGGTCGGGCCGGGTCTGGAAACACCATATATTTT
TRBV7-3	TRBJ2-1	.	.	CASSFQSGIRYNEQFF	TGTGCCAGCAGCTTCCAGTCCGGGATCCGCTACAATGAGCAGTTCTTC
TRBV3-1/TRBV3-2	TRBJ2-2	.	.	CASSQEGRSGELFF	TGTGCCAGCAGCCAAGAAGGGAGATCCGGGGAGCTGTTTTTT
TRBV19	TRBJ2-5	.	TRBD1	CASSGRTGGLQETQYF	TGTGCCAGTAGCGGAAGGACAGGGGGCCTCCAAGAGACCCAGTACTTC
TRBV7-8	TRBJ1-1	.	.	CASSRRDRTEAFF	TGTGCCAGCAGCCGCCGGGATCGGACTGAAGCTTTCTTT
TRBV9	TRBJ2-3	few	.	CASSVGGVLGDTQYF	TGTGCCAGCAGCGTAGGCGGGGTCCTGGGCGATACGCAGTATTTT
TRBV7-8	TRBJ2-7	few	.	CASSLVESSYEQYF	TGTGCCAGCAGCTTAGTGGAGAGCTCCTACGAGCAGTACTTC
TRBV19	TRBJ1-1	.	.	CASSLRRFTGTGTEAFF	TGTGCCAGTAGTCTCCGTCGATTTACAGGGACTGGGACTGAAGCTTTCTTT
TRBV7-9	TRBJ1-2	.	.	CASSRVQDPTYGDF	TGTGCCAGCAGCCGCGTCCAGGACCCTACATACGGGGACTTC